This T cell receptor beta chain was recorded in a study of cytomegalovirus exposure and HLA in healthy donors. This PCR relied on a set of 60 Vbeta primers and 13 Jbeta primers. Data came from immunoSEQ multiplex PCR; TCRdb stores just in-frame clones and leaves some out. The table has over 100,000 clones, roughly 66% seen once. The CDR3 has 14 residues. V shed 7 bases and J shed 0 bases, with 13 bases lying between them. From germline, CDR1 is MDHEN and CDR2 SYDVKM. This receptor was identified in a man younger than 35 in good health and CMV-seronegative. The chain has TRBV28 and TRBJ2-7, with D tentatively TRBD2 (6 bases). The sample was PBMCs. The CDR3 sequence: CASISLASSYEQYF. CDR3 in DNA: TGTGCCAGCATTTCTCTAGCGAGCTCCTACGAGCAGTACTTC.